This TCR beta chain stems from a study of radiation and T cells in renal cell carcinoma. Broader study findings: Compared with controls, irradiated tumors showed greater TCR clonality.

With regard to this clone: Its antigen is still unknown.

The germline CDR1 and CDR2 sequences are MDHEN and SYDVKM. Unmatched junction bases numbered 5, after V lost 3 bases and J lost 5 bases. The length of the CDR3 is 14 residues. Noted treatment: treatment-naive control, cytoreductive nephrectomy. Assay: immunoSEQ multiplex PCR; the TCRdb copy retains only in-frame clones and omits some. This table has some 25,000 clones, about 62% appearing once. The chain couples TRBV28 to TRBJ2-7; 9 nucleotides match TRBD2. The material was tumor tissue, obtained from a patient whose treatment was nephrectomy without radiotherapy. The TCR sequence derives from a man aged 40-55 years with renal cell carcinoma. As DNA, the CDR3 is TGTGCCAGCAGTTTGATAGCGGGAGACCACGAGCAGTACTTC. Translation gives CASSLIAGDHEQYF.